Below are 5 T cell receptor beta chains sequenced from a single sample in a study of T cells after yellow fever vaccination. TCRdb recomputed calls from the 5' RACE reads with MiXCR, one row per CDR3 protein. The sample yields about 400,000 distinct CDR3 sequences, 6.2% seen once. The sequencing used PBMCs, collected 5 days after the yellow fever booster vaccination. The receptors originated from a man aged 25-40 years who received the YFV17D yellow fever vaccine.

There are a few counts of this clonotype. This chain connects TRBV7-2 to TRBJ2-7; unclear D gene. This CDR3 is built from 14 residues. V lost 4 bases and J lost 9, with 19 bases in between. Germline loops: CDR1 SGHTA, CDR2 FQGNSA. In DNA, the CDR3 is TGTGCCAGCAGCTCCGTGGGCCGAAACGTGGGGCAGTACTTC. Translated, it gives CASSSVGRNVGQYF. The complete variable domain, with remaining parts taken from reference TRBV7-2 and TRBJ2-7, reads GAGVSQSPSNKVTEKGKDVELRCDPISGHTALYWYRQSLGQGLEFLIYFQGNSAPDKSGLPSDRFSAERTGGSVSTLTIQRTQQEDSAVYLCASSSVGRNVGQYFGPGTRLTVT.

This clonotype occurred many times. V gene TRBV29-1 combines with J gene TRBJ2-7, with TRBD1 identical over 8 bases. V dropped 6 bases and J dropped 5; count of bases not matched to a gene: 6. Germline V gene sequence: CDR1 SQVTM, CDR2 ANQGSEA. The CDR3 contains 12 residues. The CDR3 loop is CSVRQGAHEQYF. CDR3 sequence (DNA): TGCAGCGTAAGGCAGGGGGCCCACGAGCAGTACTTC.

This clonotype was picked up many times. The chain employs TRBV30 and TRBJ1-2, with D possibly being TRBD1 (5 bases). Germline lookup yields CDR1 GTSNPN and CDR2 SVGIG (reference sequence). This CDR3 is 12 amino acids long. V dropped 3 bases and J dropped 4 bases, with 9 bases sitting between them. In DNA, the CDR3 is TGTGCCTGGAGCCACGGGGGCTATGGCTACACCTTC. Its protein is CAWSHGGYGYTF.

This clonotype was seen only a few times. V usage is TRBV29-1 and J usage is TRBJ2-7, with a tentative D call TRBD1 (6 bases). The CDR3 runs 12 residues. V shed 4 bases and J shed 2 bases, with 9 bases lying between them. CDR1 SQVTM and CDR2 ANQGSEA come from the germline V gene. The CDR3 is CSVVTGTYEQYF. CDR3 sequence (DNA): TGCAGCGTTGTTACAGGGACCTACGAGCAGTACTTC.

This clonotype has more than one count but fewer than ten. The rearrangement links TRBV13 to TRBJ1-1; D not certain. The germline CDR1 and CDR2 sequences are PRHDT and FYEKMQ (reference sequence). The V end was cut by 6 bases, the J end by 1 base, with 12 bases between. The CDR3 length is 14 residues. In nucleotides, the CDR3 is TGTGCCAGCAGTCAAAACCAGCAGAACACTGAAGCTTTCTTT. Translating gives CASSQNQQNTEAFF.